This TCR beta chain was captured in a study of blood T cell repertoires in COVID-19. Overall study context: Sources were T cells, B-cell-depleted T cells, or PBMCs; the material itself was cDNA or gDNA.

The protocol was immunoSEQ multiplex PCR, while the TCRdb copy is restricted to in-frame clones and leaves out a portion. The table shows nearly 25,000 clones, with approximately 75% occurring only once. Recruited during active infection, patients (from Seattle) were subsequently followed longitudinally. Germline values: CDR1 SGHDT, CDR2 YYEEEE. V was pared by 4 bases and J by 5 bases, with 10 bases between. CDR3 length: 13 amino acids. V gene TRBV5-6 combines with J gene TRBJ1-5; possible D gene TRBD1, 5 bases. Sequences were obtained from peripheral blood. This clonotype originated in a woman in her seventies with COVID-19, enrolled during active disease. This CDR3 is CASSLGLDQPQHF. The CDR3 DNA sequence: TGTGCCAGCAGCCTGGGGCTGGATCAGCCCCAGCATTTT.